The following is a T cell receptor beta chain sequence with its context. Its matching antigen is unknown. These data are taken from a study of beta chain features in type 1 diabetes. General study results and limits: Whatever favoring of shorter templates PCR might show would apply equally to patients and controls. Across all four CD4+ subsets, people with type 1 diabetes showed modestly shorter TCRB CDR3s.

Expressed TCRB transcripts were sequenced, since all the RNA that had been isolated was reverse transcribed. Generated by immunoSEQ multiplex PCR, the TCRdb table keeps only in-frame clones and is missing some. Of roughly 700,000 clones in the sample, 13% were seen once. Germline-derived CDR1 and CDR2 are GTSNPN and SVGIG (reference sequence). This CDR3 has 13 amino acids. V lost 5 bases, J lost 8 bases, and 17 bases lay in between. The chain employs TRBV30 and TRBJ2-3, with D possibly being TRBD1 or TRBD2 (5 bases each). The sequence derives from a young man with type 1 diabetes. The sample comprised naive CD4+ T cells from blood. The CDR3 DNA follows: TGTGCCTGGGGGGGTGCGAGCTCCCTTACGCAGTATTTT. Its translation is CAWGGASSLTQYF.